A single sample gave rise to the 25 T cell receptor beta chains below, sequenced in a study of blood T cells in healthy people across ages. Sample-barcoded 5' priming and a J-beta primer mix drove a second PCR of about 6 to 12 cycles. TCRdb reprocessed the 5' RACE reads via MiXCR and lists one record per CDR3 protein. This sample has just under 900,000 distinct CDR3 sequences, with about 28% found just once. Sequencing used blood. The source is a woman aged 80 or over in good health.

To note about this clonotype: Compared with germline, one end of the junction differs, possibly owing to a read error. The rearrangement joins TRBV20-1 to TRBJ1-1; D gene ambiguous. The CDR3 is made up of 11 amino acids. The germline V gene has CDR1 DFQATT and CDR2 SNEGSKA (reference sequence). The CDR3 bases are TGCAGGGCTAGAGAATTCATTGAAGCTTTCTTT. This encodes CRAREFIEAFF.

This clonotype has ten or more counts. This chain uses TRBV11-2 with TRBJ1-2, with D uncertain. The V gene lost 0 bases and the J gene lost 13 bases, with 21 bases spanning the gap. The CDR3 covers 15 residues. Germline V gene lookup returns CDR1 SGHAT and CDR2 FQNNGV. CDR3 coding DNA: TGTGCCAGCAGCTTAGATGGTGCAACATCACCTTCTCCCACCTTC. It codes for CASSLDGATSPSPTF.

Only a few counts were recorded for this clonotype. V gene TRBV9 combines with J gene TRBJ1-1; no firm D call. The V gene lost 2 bases and the J gene lost 2 bases, with 10 bases spanning the gap. The V gene's germline CDR1 is SGDLS and CDR2 YYNGEE. CDR3 size: 14 residues. CDR3 sequence reads: CASSVGVSNTEAFF. The CDR3 coding sequence is TGTGCCAGCAGCGTCGGGGTCTCTAACACTGAAGCTTTCTTT.

Worth noting for this clonotype: This may come from a read error, since a much larger clone is one base off. V is TRBV9 and J is TRBJ2-7; D perhaps matches TRBD2 (6 bases). CDR3 size: 14 residues. CDR1 SGDLS and CDR2 YYNGEE come from the germline V gene. The CDR3: CVSSVNRFGGEQYF. The CDR3 DNA follows: TGTGTCAGCAGCGTAAATCGATTCGGGGGTGAGCAGTACTTC.

Details on this clonotype: This clone may be a read error of a much larger clone one base away. The V and J genes are TRBV7-2 and TRBJ2-3; perhaps TRBD1 as D (6 bases). The CDR3 has 13 amino acids. Trimming stripped 4 bases from V and 5 bases from J, with 10 bases between. Germline V CDR1 and CDR2: SGHTA, FQGNSA. This chain's CDR3 is CASSSVGQDTQYF. CDR3 nucleotide sequence: TGTGCCAGCAGCTCTGTGGGACAAGATACGCAGTATTTT.

On this clonotype itself: One junction end disagrees with the germline gene, perhaps due to a read error. The chain uses TRBV20-1 and TRBJ2-1, with no clear D. Germline-derived CDR1 and CDR2 are DFQATT and SNEGSKA (reference sequence). This CDR3 spans 12 amino acids. The DNA of the CDR3 is TGCAGGGCTAGTCAAAACTACAATGAGCAGTTCTTC. This encodes CRASQNYNEQFF.

This clonotype was seen more than once but under ten times. A much bigger clone sits one base away, suggesting this may be a read error. The chain employs TRBV20-1 and TRBJ1-4, with TRBD1 matching 9 bases. CDR1 DFQATT and CDR2 SNEGSKA come from the germline V gene (reference sequence). There are 15 residues in the CDR3. CDR3 residues: CSTRDGDRVDEKLFF. CDR3 DNA sequence: TGCAGTACTAGAGATGGGGACAGGGTTGATGAAAAACTGTTTTTT.

This clonotype came up a few times. This rearrangement joins TRBV7-2 to TRBJ2-1; 9 positions agree with TRBD2. Germline V gene sequence: CDR1 SGHTA, CDR2 FQGNSA. After removal of 2 bases from V and 11 bases from J, the junction contained 13 bases not matched to a gene. The CDR3 extends over 16 amino acids. DNA of the CDR3: TGTGCCAGCAGCTTATGGCGGGGGGGCCCACGGAATAAGCAGTTCTTC. Protein: CASSLWRGGPRNKQFF.

The V call is TRBV7-2, the J call TRBJ2-7; D possibly corresponds to TRBD1 (6 bases). V was clipped by 6 bases and J by 3 bases, with 15 bases between them. Germline CDR1 SGHTA, CDR2 FQGNSA. The CDR3 covers 14 residues. In DNA form, the CDR3 reads TGTGCCAGCAGTGACCCCCGCAGGGGCTACGAGCAGTACTTC. Translated: CASSDPRRGYEQYF.

The rearrangement links TRBV5-5 to TRBJ2-1; TRBD1 is a possible D gene (8 bases). Germline V gene data show CDR1 as SGHKS and CDR2 as YYEKEE (reference sequence). This CDR3 is built from 15 residues. V was trimmed by 3 bases and J by 7 bases, leaving 17 bases between them. The CDR3 DNA follows: TGTGCCAGCAGCTCACAGGGGGGGTATCTTAATGAGCAGTTCTTC. Its protein product is CASSSQGGYLNEQFF.

In its sample, this clonotype was seen many times. The gene calls are TRBV7-9 and TRBJ1-6; 7 bases match TRBD1. The germline V gene has CDR1 SEHNR and CDR2 FQNEAQ (reference sequence). V lost 5 bases to trimming and J lost 9 bases; unmatched junction nucleotides: 10. This CDR3 spans 15 amino acids. The CDR3 region is CASSPMGQQGSPLHF. CDR3 nucleotides: TGTGCCAGCAGCCCGATGGGACAGCAGGGTTCACCCCTCCACTTT.

The chain combines TRBV7-2 with TRBJ1-1, with D perhaps TRBD1 (6 bases). CDR1 SGHTA and CDR2 FQGNSA come from the germline V gene. There are 14 residues in the CDR3. V was pared by 5 bases and J by 5 bases, with 15 bases between. DNA of the CDR3: TGTGCCAGCAGCCCCCAGGGGATGGGAACTGAAGCTTTCTTT. This sequence encodes CASSPQGMGTEAFF.

The table lists this clonotype with a few counts. The V call is TRBV6-2 or TRBV6-3, the J call TRBJ1-1; a possible D gene is TRBD1 (5 bases). The CDR3 extends over 14 amino acids. The V end was cut by 6 bases, the J end by 1 base, with 12 bases between. Germline CDR1 MNHEY, CDR2 SVGEGT. The CDR3 loop reads CASSPGTTNTEAFF. The CDR3 nucleotides are TGTGCCAGCAGCCCCGGGACGACGAACACTGAAGCTTTCTTT.

This clonotype was detected ten times or more. The V call is TRBV9, the J call TRBJ1-2; D gene ambiguous. The germline V gene encodes CDR1 SGDLS and CDR2 YYNGEE. CDR3 length: 13 amino acids. V shed 6 bases and J shed 0 bases, with 9 bases lying between them. The CDR3 protein is CASKADTNYGYTF. For the CDR3, the DNA is TGTGCCAGCAAAGCGGATACTAACTATGGCTACACCTTC.

The chain recombines TRBV28 with TRBJ2-5; TRBD2 matches 8 bases. The J call may be incorrect, as the DNA end agrees better with TRBJ2-7. This CDR3 has 14 amino acids. The germline gives CDR1 MDHEN, CDR2 SYDVKM. The CDR3 here is CASSFVGGGYEQYF. For the CDR3, the DNA is TGTGCCAGCAGTTTCGTCGGGGGGGGTTACGAGCAGTACTTC.

This clonotype was recorded a few times. V usage is TRBV5-6 and J usage is TRBJ2-5; no definite D call. The tail of the sequence fits TRBJ2-7 better, so the J call may be wrong. The CDR3 consists of 12 residues. Germline CDR1 SGHDT, CDR2 YYEEEE. DNA of the CDR3: TGTGCCAGCAGTTTTCCAGCGCGCGAGCAGTACTTC. Protein product: CASSFPAREQYF.

This clonotype was counted ten times or more. The chain joins TRBV20-1 to TRBJ2-5, with TRBD1 identical over 7 bases. There are 14 residues in the CDR3. Germline V lookup: CDR1 DFQATT, CDR2 SNEGSKA (reference sequence). The J segment lost 4 bases and the V segment lost 5 bases, leaving 10 bases of the junction unmatched. The CDR3 loop reads CSAFKRQGGETQYF. The CDR3 region has the DNA TGCAGTGCTTTTAAAAGACAGGGCGGAGAGACCCAGTACTTC.

As to this clonotype: With a much larger clone just one base away, this may be a read error. V gene TRBV15 combines with J gene TRBJ2-1; tentatively, D is TRBD1 (5 bases). The DNA end is a closer match to TRBJ2-7, so the J assignment may be wrong. This CDR3 spans 14 amino acids. Germline V gene sequence: CDR1 LNHNV, CDR2 YYDKDF (reference sequence). The CDR3 protein is CATSRDPGNNEQYF. CDR3 sequence (DNA): TGTGCCACCAGCAGAGATCCAGGGAACAATGAGCAGTACTTC.

In its sample, this clonotype was seen many times. The chain links TRBV7-2 to TRBJ2-5; 9 bases are a match to TRBD2. The CDR3 length is 15 residues. Trimming removed 7 bases from V and 7 bases from J; junction bases left unmatched: 13. The germline V gene encodes CDR1 SGHTA and CDR2 FQGNSA. CDR3 region: CASKVRLAALGTQYF. The CDR3 bases are TGTGCCAGCAAGGTGCGACTAGCGGCCCTGGGGACCCAGTACTTC.

Ten or more counts support this clonotype. DNA of the CDR3: TGTGCCGTTTTAGACTACTCCTACAATGAGCAGTTCTTC. It specifies CAVLDYSYNEQFF. The gene calls are TRBV6-6 and TRBJ2-1, with D tentatively TRBD2 (5 bases). CDR3 length: 13 residues. Germline lookup yields CDR1 MNHNY and CDR2 SVGAGI (reference sequence). V shed 11 bases and J shed 0 bases, with 11 bases lying between them.

This clonotype showed up many times. The V and J genes are TRBV7-8 and TRBJ2-1; 14 bases fit TRBD2. CDR3 length: 14 amino acids. Germline CDR1 SGHVS, CDR2 FQNEAQ. Germline trimming cut 6 bases from V and 9 bases from J; bases unmatched to any gene: 4. Here the CDR3 DNA reads TGTGCCAGCAGTGGACTAGCGGGGGGCAGTGAGCAGTTCTTC. Its translation: CASSGLAGGSEQFF.

A word on this clonotype: This may be a read error, as it is one base from a much larger clone. This sequence joins TRBV11-2 and TRBJ2-5, with TRBD1 identical over 10 bases. The CDR3 runs 16 residues. J was trimmed by 11 bases and V by 3 bases; bases with no gene match: 15. Per germline, CDR1 SGHAT and CDR2 FQNNGV. CDR3 sequence reads: CASSFSRDRGSDEQYF. The CDR3 DNA follows: TGTGCCAGCAGCTTCTCCCGGGACAGGGGCTCGGATGAGCAGTACTTC.

About this clonotype: A much larger clone is a single base away; this may be a read error. The chain recombines TRBV7-2 with TRBJ1-5; D is ambiguous. Germline assignment: CDR1 SGHTA and CDR2 FQGNSA. There are 13 residues in the CDR3. Between the trimmed V and J ends, which lost 5 bases and 15 bases, there was a span of 20 bases. CDR3 sequence (DNA): TGTGCCAGCAGCCCACCGGAACGGCTGACCCGGCATTTT. It encodes CASSPPERLTRHF.

This clonotype was counted ten times or more. This chain uses TRBV7-9 with TRBJ1-2; perhaps TRBD1 as D (6 bases). The ends were cut back, 11 bases at V and 9 bases at J, with 16 bases in the middle. The V gene's germline CDR1 is SEHNR and CDR2 FQNEAQ (reference sequence). CDR3 size: 11 residues. CDR3 region: CAGHRQESYTF. DNA for the CDR3: TGTGCCGGCCACCGACAGGAGAGCTACACCTTC.

On this clonotype: One base away lies a much larger clone, so this may be a sequencing read error. V gene TRBV3-1 combines with J gene TRBJ2-7, with 7 bases aligning to TRBD1. Trimming took 6 bases from V and 4 from J; bases not matched to a gene: 3. The CDR3 contains 12 residues. CDR1 is LGHDT, CDR2 YNNKEL, per germline (reference sequence). CDR3 sequence: CASRPGQYEQYF. DNA of the CDR3: TGTGCCAGCAGGCCGGGACAGTACGAGCAGTACTTC.